This TCR beta chain was found in a study of cytomegalovirus exposure and HLA in healthy donors. Study-level points and caveats: Later work associated 16,951 TCR beta sequences with HLA alleles at 0.05 false discovery rate. When analyzed later, a missense DCLRE1C variant was found to be linked to TCR beta V- and J-gene trimming. For cytomegalovirus status, the classifier reportedly gave diagnoses with high specificity and sensitivity.

PCR primers comprised 60 Vbeta and 13 Jbeta primers. Using immunoSEQ multiplex PCR, the repertoire was profiled, and TCRdb retains in-frame clones only, with some absent. The repertoire has tens of thousands of clones, around 9.1% of them found once; the top ten carry approximately 23%. This CDR3 comprises 12 residues. With 4 bases removed from V and 8 bases from J, the gap between germline ends came to 9 bases. Looked up from germline, CDR1 is SGHDN and CDR2 is FVKESK. With respect to this clone: Its target is unknown.

The sequence was collected from a man in his sixties in good health and CMV-seropositive. This chain uses TRBV14 with TRBJ2-1; D remains unclear. Sequencing was done on a sample of PBMCs. The CDR3 DNA reads TGTGCCAGCAGCCGCGTCGAGTATGAGCAGTTCTTC. Amino acid sequence: CASSRVEYEQFF.